This TCR beta chain is from a study of blood T cell repertoires in COVID-19. Study summary: T cells, B-cell-depleted T cells, or PBMCs provided the cDNA or gDNA that served as material.

This clone was recorded only once. Other nucleotide sequences from this sample produce the same CDR3. Seattle's cohort entered during active infection and was followed longitudinally. This CDR3 is built from 16 residues. Looked up from germline, CDR1 is KGHSH and CDR2 is LQKENI. J lost 4 bases, V lost 2 bases, and 2 bases had no gene match. Study processing details: Reference gene primer amplification gave nucleated cell count estimates. The protocol was immunoSEQ multiplex PCR, while the TCRdb copy is restricted to in-frame clones and leaves out a portion. The DNA was the basis for D and trimming; V, J and clone size are from that table. The repertoire consists of about 12,000 clones, with around 70% occurring once and the leading ten covering about 9.4%.

This TCR came from a man in his sixties with COVID-19, enrolled during active disease. The rearrangement links TRBV18 to TRBJ2-3, with 14 positions matching TRBD2. The sequenced sample was peripheral blood. CDR3 sequence reads: CASSPLTSGGADTQYF. The CDR3 DNA reads as TGTGCCAGCTCACCATTGACTAGCGGGGGGGCAGATACGCAGTATTTT.